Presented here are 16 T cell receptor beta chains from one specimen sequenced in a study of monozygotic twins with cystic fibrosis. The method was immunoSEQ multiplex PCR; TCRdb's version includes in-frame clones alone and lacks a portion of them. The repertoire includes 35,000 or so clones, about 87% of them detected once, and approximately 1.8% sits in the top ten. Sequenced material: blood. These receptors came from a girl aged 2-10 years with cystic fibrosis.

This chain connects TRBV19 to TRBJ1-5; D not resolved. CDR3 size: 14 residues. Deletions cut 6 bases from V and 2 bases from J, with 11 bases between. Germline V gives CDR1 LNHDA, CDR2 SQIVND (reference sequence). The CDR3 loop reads CASRSVGGNQPQHF. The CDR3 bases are TGTGCCAGTAGAAGTGTTGGGGGCAATCAGCCCCAGCATTTT.

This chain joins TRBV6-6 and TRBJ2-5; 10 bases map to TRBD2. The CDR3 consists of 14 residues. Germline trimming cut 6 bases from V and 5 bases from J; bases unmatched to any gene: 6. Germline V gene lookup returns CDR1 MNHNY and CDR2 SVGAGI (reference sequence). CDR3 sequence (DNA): TGTGCCAGCAGGTCCGGGACTAGCGTTGAGACCCAGTACTTC. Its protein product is CASRSGTSVETQYF.

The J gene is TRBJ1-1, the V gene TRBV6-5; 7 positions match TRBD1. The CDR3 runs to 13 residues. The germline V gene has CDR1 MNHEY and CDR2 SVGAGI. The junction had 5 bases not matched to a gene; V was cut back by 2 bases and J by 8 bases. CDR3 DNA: TGTGCCAGCAGTTACCACGGGACAGAAGAAGCTTTCTTT. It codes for CASSYHGTEEAFF.

The DNA for the CDR3 is TGTGACAGGAACTATGGCTACACCTTC. Translated, it gives CDRNYGYTF. The rearrangement uses TRBV3-2 and TRBJ1-2. TRBV3-2 is listed as a pseudogene. The CDR3 consists of 9 residues.

The CDR3: CAIGQDPNTGELFF. CDR3 DNA: TGTGCCATCGGACAGGACCCTAACACCGGGGAGCTGTTTTTT. This rearrangement joins TRBV10-3 to TRBJ2-2; 7 bases are shared with TRBD1. CDR3 length: 14 residues. The V and J ends lost 8 bases and 2 bases, in that order; junction bases with no gene match: 5. Germline CDR1 is ENHRY and CDR2 is SYGVKD.

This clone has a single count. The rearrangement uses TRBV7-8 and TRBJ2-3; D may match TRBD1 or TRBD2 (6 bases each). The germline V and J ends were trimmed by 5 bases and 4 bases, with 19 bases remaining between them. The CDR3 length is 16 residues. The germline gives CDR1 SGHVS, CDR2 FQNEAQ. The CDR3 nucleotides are TGTGCCAGCAGCCCAGACCCCCGGGGGCGAGCAGATACGCAGTATTTT. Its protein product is CASSPDPRGRADTQYF.

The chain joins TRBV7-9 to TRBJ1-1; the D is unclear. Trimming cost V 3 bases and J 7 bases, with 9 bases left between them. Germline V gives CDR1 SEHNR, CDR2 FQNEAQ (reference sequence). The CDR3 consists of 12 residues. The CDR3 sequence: CASSFGDLEAFF. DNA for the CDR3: TGTGCCAGCAGCTTTGGCGACCTTGAAGCTTTCTTT. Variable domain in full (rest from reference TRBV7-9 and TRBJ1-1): DTGVSQNPRHKITKRGQNVTFRCDPISEHNRLYWYRQTLGQGPEFLTYFQNEAQLEKSRLLSDRFSAERPKGSFSTLEIQRTEQGDSAMYLCASSFGDLEAFFGQGTRLTVV.

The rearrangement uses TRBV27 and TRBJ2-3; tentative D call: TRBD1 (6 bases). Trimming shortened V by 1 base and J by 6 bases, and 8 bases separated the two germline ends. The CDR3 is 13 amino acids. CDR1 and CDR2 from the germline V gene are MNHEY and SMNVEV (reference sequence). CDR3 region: CASSLYRDDTQYF. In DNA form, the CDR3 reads TGTGCCAGCAGTTTATACAGGGACGATACGCAGTATTTT.

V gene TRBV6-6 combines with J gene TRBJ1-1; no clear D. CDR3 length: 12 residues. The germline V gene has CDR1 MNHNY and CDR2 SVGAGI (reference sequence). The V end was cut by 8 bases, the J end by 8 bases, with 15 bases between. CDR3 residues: CASFRARGEAFF. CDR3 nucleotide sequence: TGTGCCAGCTTCCGGGCCAGAGGAGAAGCTTTCTTT.

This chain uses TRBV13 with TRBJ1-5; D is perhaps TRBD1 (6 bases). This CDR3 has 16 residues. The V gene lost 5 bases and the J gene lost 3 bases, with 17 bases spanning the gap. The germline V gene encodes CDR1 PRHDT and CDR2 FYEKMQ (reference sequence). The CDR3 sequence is CASSTRDGGTNQPQHF. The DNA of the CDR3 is TGTGCCAGCAGCACCCGGGACGGGGGCACCAATCAGCCCCAGCATTTT.

In DNA form, the CDR3 reads TGTGCCAGCCCAAAGAGGGGGTTGGCCCAAGAGACCCAGTACTTC. This gives the protein CASPKRGLAQETQYF. This sequence joins TRBV7-3 and TRBJ2-5; D possibly corresponds to TRBD1 (6 bases). The germline CDR1 and CDR2 sequences are SGHTA and FQGTGA. The CDR3 is 15 amino acids. Trimming stripped 8 bases from V and 1 base from J, with 17 bases between.

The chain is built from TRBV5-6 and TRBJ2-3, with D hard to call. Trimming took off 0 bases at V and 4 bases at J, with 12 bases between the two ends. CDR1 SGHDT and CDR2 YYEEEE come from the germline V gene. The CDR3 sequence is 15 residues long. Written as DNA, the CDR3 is TGTGCCAGCAGCTTGGAGGTGGAGCTGGCAGATACGCAGTATTTT. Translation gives CASSLEVELADTQYF.

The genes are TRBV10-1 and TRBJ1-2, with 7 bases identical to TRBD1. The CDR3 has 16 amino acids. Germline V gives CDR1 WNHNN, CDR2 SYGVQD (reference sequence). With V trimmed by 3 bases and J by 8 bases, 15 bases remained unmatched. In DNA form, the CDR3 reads TGCGCCAGCAGTGACTCGTACCCGACAGGGTATGAAGGCTACACCTTC. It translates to CASSDSYPTGYEGYTF.

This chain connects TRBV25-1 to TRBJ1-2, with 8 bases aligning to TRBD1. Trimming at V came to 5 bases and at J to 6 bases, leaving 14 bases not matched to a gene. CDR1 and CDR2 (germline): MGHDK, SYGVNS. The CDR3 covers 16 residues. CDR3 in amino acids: CASSKSMTGVQDGYTF. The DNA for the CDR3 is TGTGCCAGCAGTAAATCGATGACAGGGGTACAGGATGGCTACACCTTC.

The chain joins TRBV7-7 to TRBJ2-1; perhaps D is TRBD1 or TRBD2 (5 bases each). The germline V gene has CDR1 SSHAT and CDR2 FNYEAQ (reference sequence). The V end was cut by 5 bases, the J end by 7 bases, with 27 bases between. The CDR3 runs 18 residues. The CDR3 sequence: CASSLQPHGTLRRNEQFF. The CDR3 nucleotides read TGTGCCAGCAGCCTCCAACCCCACGGGACCCTACGTCGGAATGAGCAGTTCTTC.

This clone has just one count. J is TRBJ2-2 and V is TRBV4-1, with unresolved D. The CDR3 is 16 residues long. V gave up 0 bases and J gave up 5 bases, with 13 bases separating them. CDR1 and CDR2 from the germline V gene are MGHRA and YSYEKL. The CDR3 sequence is CASSQEGTYRTGELFF. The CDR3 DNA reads TGCGCCAGCAGCCAAGAAGGCACGTATAGGACCGGGGAGCTGTTTTTT.